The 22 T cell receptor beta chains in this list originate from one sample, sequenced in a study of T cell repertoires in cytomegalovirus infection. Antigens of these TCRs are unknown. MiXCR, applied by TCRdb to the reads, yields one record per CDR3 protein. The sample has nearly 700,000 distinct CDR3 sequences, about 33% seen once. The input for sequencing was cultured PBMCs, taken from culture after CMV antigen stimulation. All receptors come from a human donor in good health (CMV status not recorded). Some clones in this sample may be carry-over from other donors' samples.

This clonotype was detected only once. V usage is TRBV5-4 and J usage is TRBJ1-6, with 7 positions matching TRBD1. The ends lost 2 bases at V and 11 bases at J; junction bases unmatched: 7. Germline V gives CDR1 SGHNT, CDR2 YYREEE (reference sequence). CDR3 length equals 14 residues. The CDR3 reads CASSFEGATAPLHF. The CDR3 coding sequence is TGTGCCAGCAGCTTTGAGGGGGCGACGGCACCCCTCCACTTT. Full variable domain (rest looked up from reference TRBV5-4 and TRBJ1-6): ETGVTQSPTHLIKTRGQQVTLRCSSQSGHNTVSWYQQALGQGPQFIFQYYREEENGRGNFPPRFSGLQFPNYSSELNVNALELDDSALYLCASSFEGATAPLHFGNGTRLTVT.

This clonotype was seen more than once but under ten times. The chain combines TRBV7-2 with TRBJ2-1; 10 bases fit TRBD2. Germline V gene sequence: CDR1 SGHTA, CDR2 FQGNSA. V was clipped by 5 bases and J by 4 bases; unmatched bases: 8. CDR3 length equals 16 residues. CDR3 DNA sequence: TGTGCCAGCAGCCCCCGGCCTAGCGGGGGTTACAATGAGCAGTTCTTC. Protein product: CASSPRPSGGYNEQFF.

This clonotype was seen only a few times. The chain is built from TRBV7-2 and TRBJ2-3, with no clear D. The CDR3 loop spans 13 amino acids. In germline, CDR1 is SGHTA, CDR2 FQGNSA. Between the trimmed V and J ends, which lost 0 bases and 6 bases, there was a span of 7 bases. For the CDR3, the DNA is TGTGCCAGCAGCTTAGCGCTCGATGATACGCAGTATTTT. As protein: CASSLALDDTQYF.

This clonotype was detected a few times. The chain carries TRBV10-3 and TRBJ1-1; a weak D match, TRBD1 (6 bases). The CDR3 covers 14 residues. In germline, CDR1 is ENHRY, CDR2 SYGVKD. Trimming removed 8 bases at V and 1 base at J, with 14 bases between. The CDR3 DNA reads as TGTGCCATCGGGGAGGACAGATCGAACACTGAAGCTTTCTTT. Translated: CAIGEDRSNTEAFF.

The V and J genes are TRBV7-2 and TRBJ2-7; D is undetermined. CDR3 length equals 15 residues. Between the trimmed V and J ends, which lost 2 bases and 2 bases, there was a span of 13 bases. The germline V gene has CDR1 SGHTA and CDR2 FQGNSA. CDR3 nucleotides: TGTGCCAGCAGCTTATTGGGCTACAGTCCCTACGAGCAGTACTTC. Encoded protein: CASSLLGYSPYEQYF.

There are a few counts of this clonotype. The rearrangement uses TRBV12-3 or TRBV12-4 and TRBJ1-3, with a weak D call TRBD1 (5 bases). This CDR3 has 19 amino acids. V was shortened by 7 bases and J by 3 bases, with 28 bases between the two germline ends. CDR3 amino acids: CASNPSKGGVSSGGNTIYF. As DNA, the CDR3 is TGTGCCAGCAACCCTTCAAAAGGAGGGGTAAGCTCGGGTGGAAACACCATATATTTT.

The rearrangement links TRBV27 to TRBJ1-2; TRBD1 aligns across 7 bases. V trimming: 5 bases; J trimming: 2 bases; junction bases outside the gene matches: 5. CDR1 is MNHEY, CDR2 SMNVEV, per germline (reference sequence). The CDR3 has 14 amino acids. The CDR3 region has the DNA TGTGCCAGCAGTCCCGACAGGGAAAACTATGGCTACACCTTC. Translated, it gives CASSPDRENYGYTF.

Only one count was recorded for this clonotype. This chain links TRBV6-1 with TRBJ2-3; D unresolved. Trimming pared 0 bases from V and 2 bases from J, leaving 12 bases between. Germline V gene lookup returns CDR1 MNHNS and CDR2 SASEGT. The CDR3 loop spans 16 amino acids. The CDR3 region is CASSEARSPLTDTQYF. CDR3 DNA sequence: TGTGCCAGCAGTGAAGCTAGATCACCACTCACAGATACGCAGTATTTT.

The CDR3 DNA reads as TGTGCCAGCAGTTTTGAGACAGGGGGCACAGATACGCAGTATTTT. Translation gives CASSFETGGTDTQYF. The chain joins TRBV12-3 or TRBV12-4 to TRBJ2-3; 8 bases fit TRBD1. The V and J ends lost 3 bases and 1 base, in that order; junction bases with no gene match: 3. CDR3 length: 15 amino acids.

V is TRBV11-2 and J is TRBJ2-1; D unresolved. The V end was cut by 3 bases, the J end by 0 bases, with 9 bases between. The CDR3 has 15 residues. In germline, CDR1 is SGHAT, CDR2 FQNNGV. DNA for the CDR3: TGTGCCAGCAGCTTCGTCCAGAGCTCCTACAATGAGCAGTTCTTC. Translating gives CASSFVQSSYNEQFF.

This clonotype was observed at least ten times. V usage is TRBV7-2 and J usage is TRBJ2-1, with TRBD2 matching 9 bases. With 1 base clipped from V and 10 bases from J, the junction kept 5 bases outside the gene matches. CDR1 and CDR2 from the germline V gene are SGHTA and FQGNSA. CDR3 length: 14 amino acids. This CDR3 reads CASSLGTSESEQFF. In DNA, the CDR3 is TGTGCCAGCAGCTTAGGGACTAGCGAGTCGGAGCAGTTCTTC.

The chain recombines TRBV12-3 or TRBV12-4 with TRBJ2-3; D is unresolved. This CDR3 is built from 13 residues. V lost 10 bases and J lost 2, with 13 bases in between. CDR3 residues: CATRMAATDTQYF. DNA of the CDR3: TGTGCCACCCGGATGGCTGCCACAGATACGCAGTATTTT.

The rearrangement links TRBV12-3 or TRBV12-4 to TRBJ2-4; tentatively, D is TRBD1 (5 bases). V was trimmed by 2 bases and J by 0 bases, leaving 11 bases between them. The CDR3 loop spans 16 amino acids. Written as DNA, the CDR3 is TGTGCCAGCAGTTTAACACAGGTTATAGCCAAAAACATTCAGTACTTC. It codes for CASSLTQVIAKNIQYF.

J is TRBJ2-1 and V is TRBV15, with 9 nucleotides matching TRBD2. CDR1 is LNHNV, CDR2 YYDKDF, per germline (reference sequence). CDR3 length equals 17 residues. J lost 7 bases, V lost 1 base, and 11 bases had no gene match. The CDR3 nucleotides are TGTGCCACCAGCAGAGCCCCCTCGGCGGGAGGGAGAAATGAGCAGTTCTTC. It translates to CATSRAPSAGGRNEQFF.

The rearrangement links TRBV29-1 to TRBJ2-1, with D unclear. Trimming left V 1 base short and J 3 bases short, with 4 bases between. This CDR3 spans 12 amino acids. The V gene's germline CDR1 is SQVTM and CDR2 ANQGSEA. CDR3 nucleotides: TGCAGCGTTGAAGGCAGCTACAATGAGCAGTTCTTC. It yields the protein CSVEGSYNEQFF.

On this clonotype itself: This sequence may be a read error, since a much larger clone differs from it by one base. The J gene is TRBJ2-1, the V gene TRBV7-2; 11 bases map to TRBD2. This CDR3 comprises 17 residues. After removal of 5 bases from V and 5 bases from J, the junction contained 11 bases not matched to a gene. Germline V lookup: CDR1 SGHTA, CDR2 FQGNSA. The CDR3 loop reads CASSPKALAGAHNEQFF. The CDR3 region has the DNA TGTGCCAGCAGCCCAAAAGCACTAGCGGGAGCCCACAATGAGCAGTTCTTC.

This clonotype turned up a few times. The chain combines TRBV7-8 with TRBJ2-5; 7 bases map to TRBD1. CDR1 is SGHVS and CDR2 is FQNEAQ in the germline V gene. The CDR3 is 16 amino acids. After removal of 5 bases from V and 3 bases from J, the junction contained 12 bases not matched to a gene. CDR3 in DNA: TGTGCCAGCAGCGGAACGGGACAGATCCTAGAAGAGACCCAGTACTTC. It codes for CASSGTGQILEETQYF.

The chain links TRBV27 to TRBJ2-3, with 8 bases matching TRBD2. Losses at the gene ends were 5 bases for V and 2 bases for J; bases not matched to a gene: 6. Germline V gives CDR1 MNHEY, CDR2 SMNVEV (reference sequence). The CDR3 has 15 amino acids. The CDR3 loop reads CASSTRTSNTDTQYF. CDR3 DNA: TGTGCCAGCAGTACAAGGACTAGCAACACAGATACGCAGTATTTT.

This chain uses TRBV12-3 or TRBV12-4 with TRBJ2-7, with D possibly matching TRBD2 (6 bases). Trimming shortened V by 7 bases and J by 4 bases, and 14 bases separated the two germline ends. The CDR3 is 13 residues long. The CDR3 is CASIPSGGYEQYF. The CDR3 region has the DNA TGTGCCAGCATCCCGTCCGGGGGATACGAGCAGTACTTC.

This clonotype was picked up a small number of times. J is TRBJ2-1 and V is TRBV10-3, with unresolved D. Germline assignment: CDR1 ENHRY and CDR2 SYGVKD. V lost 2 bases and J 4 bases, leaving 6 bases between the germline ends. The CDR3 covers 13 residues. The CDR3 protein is CAISEDLYNEQFF. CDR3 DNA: TGTGCCATCAGTGAGGATCTGTACAATGAGCAGTTCTTC.

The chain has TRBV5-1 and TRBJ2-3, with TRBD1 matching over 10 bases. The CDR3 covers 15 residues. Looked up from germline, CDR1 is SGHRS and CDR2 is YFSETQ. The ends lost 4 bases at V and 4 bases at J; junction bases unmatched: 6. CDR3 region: CASSRKDRGSDTQYF. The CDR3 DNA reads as TGCGCCAGCAGCAGGAAGGACAGGGGGTCAGATACGCAGTATTTT.

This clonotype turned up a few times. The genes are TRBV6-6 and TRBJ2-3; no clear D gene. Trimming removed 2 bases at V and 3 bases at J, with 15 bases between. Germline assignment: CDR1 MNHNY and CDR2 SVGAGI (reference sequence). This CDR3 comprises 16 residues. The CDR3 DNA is TGTGCCAGCAGTTACAGATCGATCACCCTAACAGATACGCAGTATTTT. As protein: CASSYRSITLTDTQYF.